This T cell receptor (beta chain) emerged from a study of T cells after yellow fever vaccination. TCRdb used MiXCR to reprocess the 5' RACE reads, holding one entry per CDR3 protein. The sample lists about 220,000 distinct CDR3 sequences; 3% to 4% were seen once. The ends were cut back, 0 bases at V and 7 bases at J, with 15 bases in the middle. Germline V gene sequence: CDR1 SGHTA, CDR2 FQGNSA. This CDR3 comprises 16 residues. This clonotype came up many times. This receptor was identified in a young man who received the YFV17D yellow fever vaccine. The chain uses TRBV7-2 and TRBJ1-4; weak D call: TRBD1 (6 bases). The specimen comprised CD4+ T cells sorted from PBMCs, sampled 10 days after the yellow fever booster vaccination. The CDR3 nucleotides read TGTGCCAGCAGCTTAGCGCGGGGGGGCGGAGGTGAAAAACTGTTTTTT. This encodes CASSLARGGGGEKLFF.